This T cell receptor beta chain emerged from a study of blood T cell repertoires in COVID-19. Study-wide context: Sites in the United States, Italy and Spain provided acute and convalescent COVID-19 samples.

Germline values: CDR1 MNHEY, CDR2 SVGAGI. V lost 6 bases to trimming and J lost 3 bases, with 15 bases between them. This CDR3 contains 15 residues. Produced via immunoSEQ multiplex PCR; TCRdb's table is partial and in-frame only. Of around 250,000 clones in the sample, over 75% are singletons; the top ten hold 0.7%. The sequence came from a human donor in a cohort sampled during active COVID-19. The sequenced sample was peripheral blood. The V and J genes are TRBV6-5 and TRBJ1-5, with D unclear. The DNA of the CDR3 is TGTGCCAGCAGAAGCAGGTTTCTCGACAATCAGCCCCAGCATTTT. This gives the protein CASRSRFLDNQPQHF.